The 20 T cell receptor beta chains in this list originate from one sample, sequenced in a study of T cells after posttransplantation cyclophosphamide. Measured with immunoSEQ multiplex PCR; TCRdb has only the in-frame clones, and not every one. The sample includes about 3,600 clones, around 75% of them seen just once. The source material was memory CD8+ T cells sorted from blood. The source of these receptors is a man aged 45-65 years.

The genes are TRBV10-3 and TRBJ1-2; TRBD1 agrees at 7 bases. Germline loops: CDR1 ENHRY, CDR2 SYGVKD. The CDR3 extends over 14 amino acids. Germline trimming cut 6 bases from V and 4 bases from J; bases unmatched to any gene: 8. In DNA form, the CDR3 reads TGTGCCATCAGGGAGACAGGGAGCGTCTATGGCTACACCTTC. Translation gives CAIRETGSVYGYTF.

The genes are TRBV27 and TRBJ2-7; the D gene is possibly TRBD1 (5 bases). CDR3 length: 13 amino acids. Germline CDR1 MNHEY, CDR2 SMNVEV (reference sequence). V was trimmed by 4 bases and J by 6 bases, leaving 13 bases between them. The CDR3 reads CASSWGSGGEQYF. The CDR3, as DNA: TGTGCCAGCAGTTGGGGCTCCGGCGGCGAGCAGTACTTC.

The CDR3 is CASSLDGLSSYEQYF. For the CDR3, the DNA is TGTGCCAGCAGCTTGGACGGACTAAGCTCCTACGAGCAGTACTTC. The genes are TRBV5-6 and TRBJ2-7, with D possibly TRBD2 on 6 matching bases. V was shortened by 0 bases and J by 0 bases, with 10 bases between the two germline ends. This CDR3 spans 15 amino acids. Germline CDR1 SGHDT, CDR2 YYEEEE.

This clone has more than one count but fewer than ten. J is TRBJ2-7 and V is TRBV2; D unclear. The CDR3 runs 11 residues. The V gene's germline CDR1 is SNHLY and CDR2 FYNNEI. The V gene lost 5 bases and the J gene lost 4 bases, with 6 bases spanning the gap. In DNA form, the CDR3 reads TGTGCCAGCAGTACCCTATACGAGCAGTACTTC. Encoded protein: CASSTLYEQYF.

This chain links TRBV9 with TRBJ2-7, with 8 bases identical to TRBD2. The CDR3 is 15 amino acids. J gave up 6 bases and V 0 bases, and 8 bases lay outside the gene matches. Germline lookup yields CDR1 SGDLS and CDR2 YYNGEE. The CDR3 spells CASSVGGGGIFEQYF. In DNA form, the CDR3 reads TGTGCCAGCAGCGTAGGGGGCGGGGGGATCTTCGAGCAGTACTTC.

This clone appeared a few times. The chain employs TRBV6-5 and TRBJ1-5; D call uncertain. Trimming removed 5 bases from V and 9 bases from J, with 11 bases in between. Germline CDR1 MNHEY, CDR2 SVGAGI. The length of the CDR3 is 12 residues. The CDR3 loop reads CASSEYSLPQHF. The CDR3 nucleotides read TGTGCCAGCAGTGAATATAGTCTGCCCCAGCATTTT.

J is TRBJ2-3 and V is TRBV19; D is perhaps TRBD2 (6 bases). Germline V lookup: CDR1 LNHDA, CDR2 SQIVND (reference sequence). The CDR3 is made up of 13 amino acids. Trimming stripped 6 bases from V and 2 bases from J, with 9 bases between. In nucleotides, the CDR3 is TGTGCCAGTAGCGGGAGTGTCACAGATACGCAGTATTTT. The encoded protein is CASSGSVTDTQYF. The entire variable domain, with the rest obtained from reference TRBV19 and TRBJ2-3, is as follows: DGGITQSPKYLFRKEGQNVTLSCEQNLNHDAMYWYRQDPGQGLRLIYYSQIVNDFQKGDIAEGYSVSREKKESFPLTVTSAQKNPTAFYLCASSGSVTDTQYFGPGTRLTVL.

The chain employs TRBV27 and TRBJ2-7, with D hard to call. Germline values: CDR1 MNHEY, CDR2 SMNVEV (reference sequence). CDR3 length: 13 residues. V gave up 5 bases and J gave up 1 base, with 9 bases separating them. The CDR3 region is CASSGGASYEQYF. CDR3 sequence (DNA): TGTGCCAGCAGTGGTGGAGCATCCTACGAGCAGTACTTC.

Turning to this clone: Sequence at one end of the junction differs from germline and may be a read error. This rearrangement joins TRBV2 to TRBJ2-7, with 8 bases identical to TRBD1. Germline V gene sequence: CDR1 SNHLY, CDR2 FYNNEI. The CDR3 totals 15 residues. CDR3 loop: CASSEGQGPSYEQYF. Written as DNA, the CDR3 is TGTGCCAGCAGCGAAGGACAGGGCCCCTCCTACGAGCAGTACTTC. The whole variable domain, remainder taken from reference TRBV2 and TRBJ2-7, is EPEVTQTPSHQVTQMGQEVILRCVPISNHLYFYWYRQILGQKVEFLVSFYNNEISEKSEIFDDQFSVERPDGSNFTLKIRSTKLEDSAMYFCASSEGQGPSYEQYFGPGTRLTVT.

The CDR3 region is CASSLEDGTGAIEQFF. The CDR3 DNA follows: TGTGCCAGCAGCTTAGAGGACGGGACAGGGGCCATTGAGCAGTTCTTC. V and J are TRBV11-3 and TRBJ2-1; TRBD1 aligns across 10 bases. The junction had 8 bases not matched to a gene; V was cut back by 0 bases and J by 9 bases. Germline CDR1 SGHNT, CDR2 YENEEA. The CDR3 totals 16 residues.

This rearrangement joins TRBV28 to TRBJ1-1; D ambiguous. The germline V gene encodes CDR1 MDHEN and CDR2 SYDVKM. The CDR3 is 13 residues long. V lost 2 bases and J 3 bases, leaving 7 bases between the germline ends. CDR3 sequence reads: CASSLNRDTEAFF. CDR3 in DNA: TGTGCCAGCAGTTTAAACCGGGACACTGAAGCTTTCTTT.

The chain couples TRBV18 to TRBJ1-5; 9 nucleotides agree with TRBD1. The junction had 6 bases not matched to a gene; V was cut back by 3 bases and J by 6 bases. The CDR3 loop spans 15 amino acids. The germline V gene encodes CDR1 KGHSH and CDR2 LQKENI. CDR3 loop: CASSPTGQGLQPQHF. CDR3 coding DNA: TGTGCCAGCTCACCTACTGGACAGGGGCTTCAGCCCCAGCATTTT. The entire variable domain, with the rest obtained from reference TRBV18 and TRBJ1-5, is as follows: NAGVMQNPRHLVRRRGQEARLRCSPMKGHSHVYWYRQLPEEGLKFMVYLQKENIIDESGMPKERFSAEFPKEGPSILRIQQVVRGDSAAYFCASSPTGQGLQPQHFGDGTRLSIL.

This clone was counted only a few times. V usage is TRBV5-5 and J usage is TRBJ1-1; weak D call: TRBD1 (5 bases). The CDR3 totals 14 residues. Germline V lookup: CDR1 SGHKS, CDR2 YYEKEE (reference sequence). V was shortened by 0 bases and J by 4 bases, with 10 bases between the two germline ends. The CDR3, as DNA: TGTGCCAGCAGCTTGGGCCCGGGGGGCACTGAAGCTTTCTTT. It translates to CASSLGPGGTEAFF.

J is TRBJ1-2 and V is TRBV6-5; 7 bases are a match to TRBD1. The CDR3 length is 12 residues. J lost 6 bases, V lost 6 bases, and 4 bases had no gene match. In germline, CDR1 is MNHEY, CDR2 SVGAGI. The CDR3 bases are TGTGCCAGCAGCCTCGACAGGGATGGCTACACCTTC. Translating gives CASSLDRDGYTF.

The V call is TRBV25-1, the J call TRBJ1-2; maybe TRBD1 (6 bases). Germline CDR1 and CDR2: MGHDK and SYGVNS. Trimming left V 7 bases short and J 6 bases short, with 15 bases between. The CDR3 spans 13 residues. This CDR3 reads CASTRGGEDGYTF. In DNA form, the CDR3 reads TGTGCCAGCACTCGGGGGGGCGAGGATGGCTACACCTTC.

This chain uses TRBV23-1 with TRBJ2-5; D perhaps matches TRBD2 (7 bases). With the DNA end fitting TRBJ2-7 better, the J assignment may be wrong. TRBV23-1 is reported as an ORF; its role is uncertain. CDR3 size: 12 residues. CDR3 in amino acids: CAEGGYFYEQYF. The CDR3 DNA is TGCGCCGAGGGGGGGTACTTTTACGAGCAGTACTTC.

The chain joins TRBV19 to TRBJ2-3; D gene ambiguous. This CDR3 spans 14 amino acids. Germline-derived CDR1 and CDR2 are LNHDA and SQIVND (reference sequence). Trimming removed 4 bases from V and 5 bases from J, with 13 bases in between. For the CDR3, the DNA is TGTGCCAGTAGTACAGATTCCGTTGTAGATACGCAGTATTTT. This codes for CASSTDSVVDTQYF.

The V call is TRBV7-9, the J call TRBJ2-1; tentatively, D is TRBD1 (6 bases). The CDR3 extends over 14 amino acids. Trimming pared 5 bases from V and 4 bases from J, leaving 12 bases between. CDR1 is SEHNR, CDR2 FQNEAQ, per germline (reference sequence). The CDR3 reads CASSPGTPYNEQFF. CDR3 in DNA: TGTGCCAGCAGCCCCGGGACACCATACAATGAGCAGTTCTTC.

The J gene is TRBJ2-5, the V gene TRBV11-2; TRBD2 might be the D (5 bases). The V and J ends lost 7 bases and 7 bases respectively, with 13 bases between them. Germline V gives CDR1 SGHAT, CDR2 FQNNGV. The CDR3 has 12 residues. In DNA, the CDR3 is TGTGCCAGCACTATGGAGGTGGGGACCCAGTACTTC. This sequence encodes CASTMEVGTQYF. Full variable domain (missing parts from reference TRBV11-2 and TRBJ2-5): EAGVAQSPRYKIIEKRQSVAFWCNPISGHATLYWYQQILGQGPKLLIQFQNNGVVDDSQLPKDRFSAERLKGVDSTLKIQPAKLEDSAVYLCASTMEVGTQYFGPGTRLLVL.

The V gene is TRBV11-3, the J gene TRBJ2-7, with 7 bases that match TRBD1. CDR1 is SGHNT, CDR2 YENEEA, per germline. The length of the CDR3 is 14 residues. The junction had 10 bases not matched to a gene; V was cut back by 7 bases and J by 4 bases. CDR3 loop: CASNPRDSSYEQYF. CDR3 sequence (DNA): TGTGCCAGCAACCCCCGGGACAGCAGTTACGAGCAGTACTTC.